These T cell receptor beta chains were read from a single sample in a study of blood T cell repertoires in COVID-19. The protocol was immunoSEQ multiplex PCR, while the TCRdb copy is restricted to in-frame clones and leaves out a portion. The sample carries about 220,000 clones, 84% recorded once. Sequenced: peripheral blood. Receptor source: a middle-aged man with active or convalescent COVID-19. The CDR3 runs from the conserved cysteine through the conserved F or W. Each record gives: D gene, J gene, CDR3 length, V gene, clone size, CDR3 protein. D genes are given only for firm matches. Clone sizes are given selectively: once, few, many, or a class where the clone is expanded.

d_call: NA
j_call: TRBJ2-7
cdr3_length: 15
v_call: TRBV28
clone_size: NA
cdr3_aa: CASSPGGLREYEQYF

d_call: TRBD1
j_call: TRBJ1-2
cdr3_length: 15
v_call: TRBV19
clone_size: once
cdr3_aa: CASSPADRGRGGYTF

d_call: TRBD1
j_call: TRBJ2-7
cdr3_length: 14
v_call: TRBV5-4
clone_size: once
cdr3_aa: CASSLRQGAGEQYF

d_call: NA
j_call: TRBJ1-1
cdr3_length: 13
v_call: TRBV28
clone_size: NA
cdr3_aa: CASSYPGVTEAFF

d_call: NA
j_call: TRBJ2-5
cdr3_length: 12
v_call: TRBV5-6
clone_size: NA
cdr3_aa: CASSSTSGTQYF

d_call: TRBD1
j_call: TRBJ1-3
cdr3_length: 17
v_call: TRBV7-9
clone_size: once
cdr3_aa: CASSYYNRGRGGNTIYF

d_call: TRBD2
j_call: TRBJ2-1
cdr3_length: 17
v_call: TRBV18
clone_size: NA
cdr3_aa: CASSPYIAGGSYNEQFF

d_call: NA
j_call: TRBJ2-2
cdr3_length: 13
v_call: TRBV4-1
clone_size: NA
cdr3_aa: CASGGMVTGELFF

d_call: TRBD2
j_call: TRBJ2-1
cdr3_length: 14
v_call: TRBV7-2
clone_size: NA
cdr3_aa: CASSRDYGADEQFF

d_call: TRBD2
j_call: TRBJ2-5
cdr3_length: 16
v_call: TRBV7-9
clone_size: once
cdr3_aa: CASSYSGLGGMETQYF

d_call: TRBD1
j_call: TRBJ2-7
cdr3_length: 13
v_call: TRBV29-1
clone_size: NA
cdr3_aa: CSIPGQGAYEQYF

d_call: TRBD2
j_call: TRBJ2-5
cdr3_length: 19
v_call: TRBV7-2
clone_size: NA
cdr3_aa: CASSPLSSGIKLGQETQYF

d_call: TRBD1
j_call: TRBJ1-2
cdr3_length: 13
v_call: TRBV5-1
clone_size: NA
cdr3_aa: CASSLVQGYGYTF

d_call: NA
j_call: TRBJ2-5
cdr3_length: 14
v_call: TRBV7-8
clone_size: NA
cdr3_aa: CASSLGTSQETQYF

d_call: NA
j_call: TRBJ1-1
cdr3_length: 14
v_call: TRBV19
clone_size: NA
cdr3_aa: CASRNTGRNTEAFF

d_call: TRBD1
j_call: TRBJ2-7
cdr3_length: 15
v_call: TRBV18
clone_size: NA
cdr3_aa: CASSPSGQGFYEQYF

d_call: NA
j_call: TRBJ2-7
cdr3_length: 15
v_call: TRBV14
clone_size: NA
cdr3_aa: CASSQEWTDSYEQYF

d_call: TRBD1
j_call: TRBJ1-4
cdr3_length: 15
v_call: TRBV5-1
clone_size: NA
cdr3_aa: CASSDITGEWEKLFF

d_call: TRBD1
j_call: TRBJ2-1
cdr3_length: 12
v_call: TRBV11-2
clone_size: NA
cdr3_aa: CASSLVWDRRFF

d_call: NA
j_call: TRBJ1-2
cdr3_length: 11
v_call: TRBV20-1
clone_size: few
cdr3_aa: CSARQNYGYTF

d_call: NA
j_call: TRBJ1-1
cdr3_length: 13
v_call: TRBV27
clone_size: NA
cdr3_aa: CASSFTGGTEAFF

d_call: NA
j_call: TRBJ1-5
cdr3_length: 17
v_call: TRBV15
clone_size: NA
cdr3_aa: CATSRDRGQSSLWPQHF

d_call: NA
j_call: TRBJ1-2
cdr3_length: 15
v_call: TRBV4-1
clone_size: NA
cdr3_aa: CASSQDRGAYYGYTF

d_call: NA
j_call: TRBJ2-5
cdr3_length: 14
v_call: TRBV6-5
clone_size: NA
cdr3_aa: CASSKTGDQETQYF

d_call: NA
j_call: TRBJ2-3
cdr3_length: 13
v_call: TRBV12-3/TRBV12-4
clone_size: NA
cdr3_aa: CASRPTGTDTQYF

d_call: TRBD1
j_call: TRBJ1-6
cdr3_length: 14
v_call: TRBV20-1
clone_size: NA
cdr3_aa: CSASKGGGNSPLHF

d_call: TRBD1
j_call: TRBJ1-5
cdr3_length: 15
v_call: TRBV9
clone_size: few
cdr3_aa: CASSLGTGGYQPQHF

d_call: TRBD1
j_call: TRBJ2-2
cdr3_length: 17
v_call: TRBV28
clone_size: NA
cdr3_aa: CASSSYPGQGGAGELFF

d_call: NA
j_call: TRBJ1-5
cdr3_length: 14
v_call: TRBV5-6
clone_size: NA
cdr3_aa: CASSLAGDNQPQHF

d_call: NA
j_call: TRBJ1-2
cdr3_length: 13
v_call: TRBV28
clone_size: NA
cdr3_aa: CASSVGQNYGYTF

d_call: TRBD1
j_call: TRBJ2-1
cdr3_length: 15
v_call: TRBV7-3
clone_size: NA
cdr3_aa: CASSFSGQGWNEQFF

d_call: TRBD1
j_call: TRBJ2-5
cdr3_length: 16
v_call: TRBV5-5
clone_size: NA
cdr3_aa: CASSFKTGGKGETQYF